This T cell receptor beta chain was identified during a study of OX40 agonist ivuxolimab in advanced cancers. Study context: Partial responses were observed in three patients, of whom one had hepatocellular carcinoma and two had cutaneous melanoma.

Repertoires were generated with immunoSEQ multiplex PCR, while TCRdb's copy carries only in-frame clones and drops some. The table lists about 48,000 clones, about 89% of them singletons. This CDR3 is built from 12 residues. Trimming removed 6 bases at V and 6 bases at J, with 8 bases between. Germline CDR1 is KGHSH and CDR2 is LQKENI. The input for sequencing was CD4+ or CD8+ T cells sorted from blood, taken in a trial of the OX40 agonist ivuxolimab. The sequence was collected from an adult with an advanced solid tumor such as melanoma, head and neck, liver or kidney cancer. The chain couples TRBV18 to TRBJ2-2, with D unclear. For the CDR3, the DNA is TGTGCCAGCTCGCTTATTTCCGGGGAGCTGTTTTTT. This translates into CASSLISGELFF.